This T cell receptor (beta chain) was sequenced in a study of blood T cell repertoires in COVID-19. On the study more broadly: From T cells, B-cell-depleted T cells, or PBMCs came the material, which was cDNA or gDNA.

This table comes from immunoSEQ multiplex PCR, and its TCRdb copy is limited to in-frame clones, with some not included. This sample has 25,000 to 35,000 clones, with roughly 90% found just once. Trimming stripped 1 base from V and 6 bases from J, with 16 bases between. CDR1 is SEHNR, CDR2 FQNEAQ, per germline (reference sequence). The CDR3 runs 15 residues. Sequencing used peripheral blood. The receptor was derived from a human donor with active COVID-19. The donor label of this sample is uncertain. This chain uses TRBV7-9 with TRBJ2-7; D gene unclear. The CDR3 protein is CASSLVSGREGEQYF. In nucleotides, the CDR3 is TGTGCCAGCAGCTTAGTCTCAGGCCGAGAAGGCGAGCAGTACTTC.